The rows below give T cell receptor beta chains drawn from one sample of a study of shared clonotypes between healthy human individuals. Method: immunoSEQ multiplex PCR; TCRdb's copy keeps in-frame clones and lacks some. The sample records around 530,000 clones, just over 75% being singletons. The sequencing input was PBMCs. These receptors were taken from a woman aged 40-49 years in good health. Some clones in this sample may be carry-over from other donors' samples. Both conserved end residues are part of each CDR3. The D gene is left open where the match is weak. Size values are once, few and many counts, or a class for expanded clones, and some rows have none.

abundance: NA
j_gene: TRBJ1-5
d_gene: NA
v_gene: TRBV19
CDR3nt: TGTGCCAGTAGTAAACCCAATCAGCCCCAGCATTTT
CDR3aa: CASSKPNQPQHF

abundance: once
j_gene: TRBJ2-5
d_gene: NA
v_gene: TRBV7-2
CDR3nt: TGTGCCAGCAGCTTGGCAACAGGGTTGGGGACCCAGTACTTC
CDR3aa: CASSLATGLGTQYF

abundance: NA
j_gene: TRBJ2-1
d_gene: NA
v_gene: TRBV15
CDR3nt: TGTGCCACCAGCAGTCTGCTTAGGTTTGAGCAGTTCTTC
CDR3aa: CATSSLLRFEQFF

abundance: few
j_gene: TRBJ1-1
d_gene: NA
v_gene: TRBV29-1
CDR3nt: TGCAGCGTACAGGGAACTGAAGCTTTCTTT
CDR3aa: CSVQGTEAFF

abundance: many
j_gene: TRBJ2-1
d_gene: NA
v_gene: TRBV7-8
CDR3nt: TGTGCCAGCAGCTTAAGGTGGGAGGAGAATGAGCAGTTCTTC
CDR3aa: CASSLRWEENEQFF

abundance: NA
j_gene: TRBJ2-1
d_gene: NA
v_gene: TRBV7-8
CDR3nt: TGTGCCAGCAGCTTATACCGTTCCCCCTACAATGAGCAGTTCTTC
CDR3aa: CASSLYRSPYNEQFF

abundance: NA
j_gene: TRBJ2-7
d_gene: TRBD1
v_gene: TRBV28
CDR3nt: TGTGCCAGCAGTTTACTAGGGACAGGGGTCTACGAGCAGTACTTC
CDR3aa: CASSLLGTGVYEQYF

abundance: NA
j_gene: TRBJ2-7
d_gene: NA
v_gene: TRBV30
CDR3nt: TGTGCCTGGAGTGTCACTCATAGGGCCGAGCAGTACTTC
CDR3aa: CAWSVTHRAEQYF

abundance: NA
j_gene: TRBJ1-4
d_gene: TRBD1
v_gene: TRBV5-1
CDR3nt: TGCGCCAGCAGCTTCACCCCGGGACAGAAAAATGAAAAACTGTTTTTT
CDR3aa: CASSFTPGQKNEKLFF

abundance: NA
j_gene: TRBJ2-3
d_gene: NA
v_gene: TRBV30
CDR3nt: TGTGCCTGGAGTTGGACGTTAGATACGCAGTATTTT
CDR3aa: CAWSWTLDTQYF

abundance: many
j_gene: TRBJ2-1
d_gene: TRBD1
v_gene: TRBV11-2
CDR3nt: TGTGCCAGCAGCTTTACATGGCAGGGGGTATACAATGAGCAGTTCTTC
CDR3aa: CASSFTWQGVYNEQFF

abundance: NA
j_gene: TRBJ1-4
d_gene: NA
v_gene: TRBV7-2
CDR3nt: TGTGCCAGCAGCTTAGTTTCAGGTTCTAATGAAAAACTGTTTTTT
CDR3aa: CASSLVSGSNEKLFF

abundance: NA
j_gene: TRBJ1-5
d_gene: NA
v_gene: TRBV21-1
CDR3nt: TGTGCCAGCAGCAATCGGGCCAGGGGGGTCGTTGGCAATCAGCCCCAGCATTTT
CDR3aa: CASSNRARGVVGNQPQHF

abundance: NA
j_gene: TRBJ2-4
d_gene: NA
v_gene: TRBV29-1
CDR3nt: TGCAGCGTTGAATCGGTTACGGACGCCAAAAACATTCAGTACTTC
CDR3aa: CSVESVTDAKNIQYF

abundance: NA
j_gene: TRBJ2-1
d_gene: TRBD1
v_gene: TRBV5-4
CDR3nt: TGTGCCAGCAGCTCCCTCCCTAACAGGGGACGGCTTGGCAATGAGCAGTTCTTC
CDR3aa: CASSSLPNRGRLGNEQFF

abundance: NA
j_gene: TRBJ2-3
d_gene: TRBD2
v_gene: TRBV19
CDR3nt: TGTGCCAGTACGAGGGAGGGCGGAGATACGCAGTATTTT
CDR3aa: CASTREGGDTQYF

abundance: NA
j_gene: TRBJ1-5
d_gene: TRBD1
v_gene: TRBV19
CDR3nt: TGTGCCAGTAGTATAGACGGCAGGGGGCGGTTAGAGCCCCAGCATTTT
CDR3aa: CASSIDGRGRLEPQHF

abundance: NA
j_gene: TRBJ2-7
d_gene: NA
v_gene: TRBV20-1
CDR3nt: TGCAGTGCTAGAGTAACCTACGAGCAGTACTTC
CDR3aa: CSARVTYEQYF

abundance: NA
j_gene: TRBJ2-2
d_gene: NA
v_gene: TRBV19
CDR3nt: TGTGCCAGTAGTAAGAGGAGGGGGGACACCGGGGAGCTGTTTTTT
CDR3aa: CASSKRRGDTGELFF

abundance: NA
j_gene: TRBJ1-3
d_gene: TRBD1
v_gene: TRBV7-9
CDR3nt: TGTGCCAGCAGCCCACAGGGGAGAGGAAACACCATATATTTT
CDR3aa: CASSPQGRGNTIYF

abundance: NA
j_gene: TRBJ2-7
d_gene: TRBD2
v_gene: TRBV5-1
CDR3nt: TGCGCCAGCAGATTCTCCGGGACTAGCGCGTTAGAGCAGTACTTC
CDR3aa: CASRFSGTSALEQYF

abundance: NA
j_gene: TRBJ2-5
d_gene: NA
v_gene: TRBV5-6
CDR3nt: TGTGCCAGCAGCTTGGGAGAAGAGACCCAGTACTTC
CDR3aa: CASSLGEETQYF

abundance: NA
j_gene: TRBJ1-4
d_gene: NA
v_gene: TRBV7-3
CDR3nt: TGTGCCAGCAGCTTAATTGGGGGACATATTAATGAAAAACTGTTTTTT
CDR3aa: CASSLIGGHINEKLFF

abundance: NA
j_gene: TRBJ1-5
d_gene: NA
v_gene: TRBV6-5
CDR3nt: TGTGCCAGCAGGGCTACTCTTGGCGATCAGCCCCAGCATTTT
CDR3aa: CASRATLGDQPQHF

abundance: NA
j_gene: TRBJ1-5
d_gene: TRBD1
v_gene: TRBV2
CDR3nt: TGTGCCAGCAGCACCTACCGGGACAGGGGCCAGAGGCCCCAGCATTTT
CDR3aa: CASSTYRDRGQRPQHF

abundance: NA
j_gene: TRBJ1-4
d_gene: NA
v_gene: TRBV7-2
CDR3nt: TGTGCCAGTTCATTTTACTTGGGGGAAAAACTGTTTTTT
CDR3aa: CASSFYLGEKLFF

abundance: NA
j_gene: TRBJ1-2
d_gene: NA
v_gene: TRBV11-1
CDR3nt: TGTGCCAGCAGCTTTCTCAGGGGTAACTATGGCTACACCTTC
CDR3aa: CASSFLRGNYGYTF

abundance: NA
j_gene: TRBJ2-7
d_gene: NA
v_gene: TRBV5-1
CDR3nt: TGCGCCAGCAGCTTCGGCCAGAGCTCCTACGAGCAGTACTTC
CDR3aa: CASSFGQSSYEQYF

abundance: NA
j_gene: TRBJ1-3
d_gene: NA
v_gene: TRBV30
CDR3nt: TGTGCCTGGAGTGTAGGCGGTGGAAACACCATATATTTT
CDR3aa: CAWSVGGGNTIYF

abundance: NA
j_gene: TRBJ1-2
d_gene: NA
v_gene: TRBV6-5
CDR3nt: TGTGCCAGCAGTCCCGGAGGGATGAACTATGGCTACACCTTC
CDR3aa: CASSPGGMNYGYTF

abundance: NA
j_gene: TRBJ2-3
d_gene: TRBD1
v_gene: TRBV5-8
CDR3nt: TGTGCCAGCCCTCGGGACAGACGCACAGATACGCAGTATTTT
CDR3aa: CASPRDRRTDTQYF

abundance: NA
j_gene: TRBJ2-7
d_gene: NA
v_gene: TRBV4-2
CDR3nt: TGTGCCAGCAGCCAAGATGGCCGGGCGACCGCCTTC
CDR3aa: CASSQDGRATAF

abundance: NA
j_gene: TRBJ1-2
d_gene: NA
v_gene: TRBV7-6
CDR3nt: TGTGCCAGCAGCTTAGTGGGGGGCCTGGGCTACACCTTC
CDR3aa: CASSLVGGLGYTF

abundance: NA
j_gene: TRBJ2-7
d_gene: TRBD2
v_gene: TRBV4-2
CDR3nt: TGTGCCAGCAGCCAATGGGGCGGGAGCTCCTACGAGCAGTACTTC
CDR3aa: CASSQWGGSSYEQYF

abundance: NA
j_gene: TRBJ2-7
d_gene: NA
v_gene: TRBV5-4
CDR3nt: TGTGCCAGCAGCTTGGGTGGGGTTACCTACGAGCAGTACTTC
CDR3aa: CASSLGGVTYEQYF

abundance: few
j_gene: TRBJ2-3
d_gene: TRBD2
v_gene: TRBV28
CDR3nt: TGTGCCAGCGCCCTCCCCCGGGGGGAGGGGGATACGCAGTATTTT
CDR3aa: CASALPRGEGDTQYF

abundance: NA
j_gene: TRBJ1-1
d_gene: NA
v_gene: TRBV6-1
CDR3nt: TGTGCCAGCAGTGAAATGCGGGACACTGAAGCTTTCTTT
CDR3aa: CASSEMRDTEAFF

abundance: NA
j_gene: TRBJ1-2
d_gene: NA
v_gene: TRBV7-6
CDR3nt: TGTGCCAGCAGCTTAGGGGGACGGAGTAACTATGGCTACACCTTC
CDR3aa: CASSLGGRSNYGYTF

abundance: NA
j_gene: TRBJ2-1
d_gene: TRBD2
v_gene: TRBV7-9
CDR3nt: TGTGCCAGCAGCTTAGTGGGCGGGAGGGACAATGAGCAGTTCTTC
CDR3aa: CASSLVGGRDNEQFF

abundance: once
j_gene: TRBJ2-3
d_gene: NA
v_gene: TRBV27
CDR3nt: TGTGCCAGCAAAATGACGGCGGGACTGGGCACAGATACGCAGTATTTT
CDR3aa: CASKMTAGLGTDTQYF

abundance: NA
j_gene: TRBJ2-5
d_gene: TRBD2
v_gene: TRBV2
CDR3nt: TGTGCCAGCAACCTCGGGAGCGGGGGAGAGACCCAGTACTTC
CDR3aa: CASNLGSGGETQYF

abundance: NA
j_gene: TRBJ1-1
d_gene: NA
v_gene: TRBV4-2
CDR3nt: TGTGCCAGCAGCCAAGACTTGGGGGTGGGGACTGAAGCTTTCTTT
CDR3aa: CASSQDLGVGTEAFF

abundance: NA
j_gene: TRBJ2-1
d_gene: NA
v_gene: TRBV28
CDR3nt: TGTGCCAGCAGTTTAGGCCCCTACAATGAGCAGTTCTTC
CDR3aa: CASSLGPYNEQFF

abundance: NA
j_gene: TRBJ1-3
d_gene: NA
v_gene: TRBV7-9
CDR3nt: TGTGCCAGCAGCATACGACAGGTAAACACCATATATTTT
CDR3aa: CASSIRQVNTIYF

abundance: NA
j_gene: TRBJ2-1
d_gene: TRBD2
v_gene: TRBV4-1
CDR3nt: TGCGCCAGCAGCCAAAGGCTAGCGGATCATTACAATGAGCAGTTCTTC
CDR3aa: CASSQRLADHYNEQFF

abundance: NA
j_gene: TRBJ2-3
d_gene: TRBD2
v_gene: TRBV19
CDR3nt: TGTGCCAGTAGTATAGAACTAGCGGGAGGAAGAAGTACGCAGTATTTT
CDR3aa: CASSIELAGGRSTQYF

abundance: NA
j_gene: TRBJ2-1
d_gene: TRBD2
v_gene: TRBV14
CDR3nt: TGTGCCAGCAGCAAGGGACTAGCGGGAGTGGGTGAGCAGTTCTTC
CDR3aa: CASSKGLAGVGEQFF

abundance: NA
j_gene: TRBJ2-7
d_gene: NA
v_gene: TRBV27
CDR3nt: TGTGCCAGCAGTTTATCACAGGCCTACGAGCAGTACTTC
CDR3aa: CASSLSQAYEQYF

abundance: many
j_gene: TRBJ1-4
d_gene: NA
v_gene: TRBV30
CDR3nt: TGTGCCCGACAGGAGAATAATGAAAAACTGTTTTTT
CDR3aa: CARQENNEKLFF

abundance: NA
j_gene: TRBJ2-1
d_gene: NA
v_gene: TRBV28
CDR3nt: TGTGCCAGCAGTTTATCCAGGGACCCCTACAATGAGCAGTTCTTC
CDR3aa: CASSLSRDPYNEQFF

abundance: NA
j_gene: TRBJ1-5
d_gene: NA
v_gene: TRBV28
CDR3nt: TGTGCCAGCAGTTCGGGAAAATATAGCAATCAGCCCCAGCATTTT
CDR3aa: CASSSGKYSNQPQHF

abundance: NA
j_gene: TRBJ1-2
d_gene: NA
v_gene: TRBV18
CDR3nt: TGTGCCAGCTCACCAAACGGGTACTATGGCTACACCTTC
CDR3aa: CASSPNGYYGYTF

abundance: NA
j_gene: TRBJ2-1
d_gene: TRBD2
v_gene: TRBV2
CDR3nt: TGTGCCAGCACCCTTGGGACTAGCGGTTACAATGAGCAGTTCTTC
CDR3aa: CASTLGTSGYNEQFF

abundance: NA
j_gene: TRBJ2-7
d_gene: NA
v_gene: TRBV9
CDR3nt: TGTGCCAGCAGCGTAGCAGGGGTAGGCTACGAGCAGTACTTC
CDR3aa: CASSVAGVGYEQYF

abundance: NA
j_gene: TRBJ2-1
d_gene: TRBD2
v_gene: TRBV5-1
CDR3nt: TGCGCCAGCAAAGCGGGAGATACCTACAATGAGCAGTTCTTC
CDR3aa: CASKAGDTYNEQFF